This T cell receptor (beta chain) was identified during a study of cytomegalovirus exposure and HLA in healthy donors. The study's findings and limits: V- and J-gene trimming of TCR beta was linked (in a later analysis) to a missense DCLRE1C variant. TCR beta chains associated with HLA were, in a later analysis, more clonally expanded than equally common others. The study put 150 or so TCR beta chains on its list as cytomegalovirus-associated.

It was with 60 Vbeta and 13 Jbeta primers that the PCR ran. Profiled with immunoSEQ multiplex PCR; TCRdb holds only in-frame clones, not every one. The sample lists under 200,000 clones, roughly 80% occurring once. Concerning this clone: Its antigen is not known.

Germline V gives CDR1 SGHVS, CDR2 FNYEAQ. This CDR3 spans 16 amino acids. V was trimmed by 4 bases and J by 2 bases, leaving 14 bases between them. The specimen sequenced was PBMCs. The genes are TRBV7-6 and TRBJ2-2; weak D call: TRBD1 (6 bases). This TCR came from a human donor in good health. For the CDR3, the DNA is TGTGCCAGCAGCTCCCCCGGGGACATCAACACCGGGGAGCTGTTTTTT. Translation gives CASSSPGDINTGELFF.